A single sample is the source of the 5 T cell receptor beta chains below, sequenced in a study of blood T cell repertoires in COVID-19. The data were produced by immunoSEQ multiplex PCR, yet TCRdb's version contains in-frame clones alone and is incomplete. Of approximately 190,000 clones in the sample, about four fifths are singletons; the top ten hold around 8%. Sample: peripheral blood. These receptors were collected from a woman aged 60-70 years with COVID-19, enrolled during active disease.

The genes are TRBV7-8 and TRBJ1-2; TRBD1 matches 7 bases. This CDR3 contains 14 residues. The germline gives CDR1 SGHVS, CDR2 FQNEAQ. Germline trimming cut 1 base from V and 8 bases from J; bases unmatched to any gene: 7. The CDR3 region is CASSLGGTARGYTF. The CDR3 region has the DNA TGTGCCAGCAGCTTAGGGGGGACAGCTAGAGGCTACACCTTC.

The CDR3 loop reads CASSGRLARNEQFF. The CDR3 DNA is TGTGCCAGCAGCGGTCGACTAGCACGCAATGAGCAGTTCTTC. The rearrangement uses TRBV9 and TRBJ2-1; 7 bases line up with TRBD2. The V segment lost 3 bases and the J segment 6 bases; nucleotides outside the gene matches: 6. This CDR3 comprises 14 residues. Per germline, CDR1 SGDLS and CDR2 YYNGEE.

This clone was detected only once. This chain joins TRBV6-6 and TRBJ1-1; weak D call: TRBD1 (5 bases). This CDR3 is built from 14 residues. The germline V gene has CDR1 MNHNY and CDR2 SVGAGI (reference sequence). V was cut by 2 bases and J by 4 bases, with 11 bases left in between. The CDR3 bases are TGTGCCAGCAGTTACAACTTCAGGGTCACTGAAGCTTTCTTT. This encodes CASSYNFRVTEAFF.

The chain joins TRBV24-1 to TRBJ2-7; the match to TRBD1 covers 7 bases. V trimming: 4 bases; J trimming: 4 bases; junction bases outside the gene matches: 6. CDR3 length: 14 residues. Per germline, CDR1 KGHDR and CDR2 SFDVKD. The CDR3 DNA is TGTGCCACCAGTGAGCAGGGGGATTTGTACGAGCAGTACTTC. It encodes CATSEQGDLYEQYF.

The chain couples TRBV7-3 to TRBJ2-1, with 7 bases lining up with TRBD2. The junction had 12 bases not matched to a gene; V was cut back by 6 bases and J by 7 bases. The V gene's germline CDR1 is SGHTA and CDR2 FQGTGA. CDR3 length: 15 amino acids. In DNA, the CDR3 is TGTGCCAGCAGTTTTAGCGGGCCCTTGGGAAATGAGCAGTTCTTC. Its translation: CASSFSGPLGNEQFF.